The clone carrying this T cell receptor (beta chain) has more than one count but fewer than ten. Its specificity is not known. These data originate in a study of identical twins. Findings and caveats of the study: Findings came from cross-sectional statistics, without long-term follow-up of donors. Memory repertoires lacked the insertion deficit that abundant cord blood beta clonotypes showed.

Germline trimming cut 6 bases from V and 5 bases from J; bases unmatched to any gene: 6. Germline assignment: CDR1 ENHRY and CDR2 SYGVKD. The CDR3 sequence is 15 residues long. cDNA molecules carried unique molecular identifiers, and template switching added a universal primer site. From the 5' RACE reads, TCRdb called clonotypes with MiXCR, one entry per CDR3 protein. The table shows 400,000 to 500,000 distinct CDR3 sequences, with about 18% occurring only once. Sequenced input: naive T cells sorted from blood. The receptor was derived from a man aged 45 to 65 in good health. The chain joins TRBV10-3 to TRBJ2-1; TRBD2 aligns across 11 bases. The CDR3 bases are TGTGCCATCAGATCCACTAGCGGGAGCCACAATGAGCAGTTCTTC. Translating gives CAIRSTSGSHNEQFF.